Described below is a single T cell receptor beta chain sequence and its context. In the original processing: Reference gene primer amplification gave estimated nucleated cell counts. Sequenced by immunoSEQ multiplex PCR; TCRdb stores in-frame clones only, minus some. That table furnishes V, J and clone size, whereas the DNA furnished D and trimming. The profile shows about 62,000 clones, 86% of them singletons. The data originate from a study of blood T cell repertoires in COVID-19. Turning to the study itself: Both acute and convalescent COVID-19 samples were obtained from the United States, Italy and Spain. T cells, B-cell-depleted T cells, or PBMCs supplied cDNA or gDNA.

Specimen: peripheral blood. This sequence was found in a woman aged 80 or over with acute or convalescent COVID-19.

CDR3 residues: CASSLHPGQGYEQYF. Written as DNA, the CDR3 is TGCGCCAGCAGCCTTCACCCGGGACAGGGCTACGAGCAGTACTTC. The chain recombines TRBV4-3 with TRBJ2-7; 9 nucleotides align to TRBD1. This CDR3 is built from 15 residues. V shed 4 bases and J 3 bases; nucleotides not matched to a gene: 7. The germline CDR1 and CDR2 sequences are LGHNA and YSLEER.